Below are 19 T cell receptor beta chains sequenced from a single sample in a study of blood T cells in healthy people across ages. With a J-beta primer mix and a sample-barcoded 5' primer, a second PCR ran about 7 to 11 cycles. MiXCR, run by TCRdb on the 5' RACE reads, gives a single entry per CDR3 protein. The data contain around 1,700,000 distinct CDR3 sequences, 28% of them singletons. Sample: blood. The receptors were sampled from a woman aged 25 to 39 in good health.

This clonotype was seen more than once but under ten times. This chain joins TRBV4-3 and TRBJ2-1; D remains unclear. CDR3 length: 15 amino acids. Germline V lookup: CDR1 LGHNA, CDR2 YSLEER. Trimming removed 5 bases at V and 3 bases at J, with 14 bases between. The CDR3: CASSGKGDGYNEQFF. The CDR3 nucleotides are TGCGCCAGCAGCGGAAAGGGCGACGGCTACAATGAGCAGTTCTTC.

This clonotype appeared a single time. An end of the junction differs from the germline gene, which may be a read error. The chain has TRBV29-1 and TRBJ1-2; the D gene is possibly TRBD1 (5 bases). The CDR3 has 11 amino acids. CDR1 is SQVTM, CDR2 ANQGSEA, per germline. The CDR3 loop is CSVWGYEGCTF. The CDR3 coding sequence is TGCAGCGTTTGGGGGTACGAGGGCTGCACCTTC.

The rearrangement uses TRBV2 and TRBJ1-5; maybe TRBD1 (5 bases). Germline assignment: CDR1 SNHLY and CDR2 FYNNEI. The CDR3 length is 15 residues. V was cut by 6 bases and J by 3 bases, with 15 bases left in between. The CDR3 here is CASSFEGQINQPQHF. CDR3 nucleotides: TGTGCCAGCAGCTTTGAGGGGCAGATCAATCAGCCCCAGCATTTT.

The sample holds a few counts of this clonotype. The V and J genes are TRBV9 and TRBJ2-7; D remains unclear. V shed 0 bases and J shed 2 bases, with 12 bases lying between them. There are 15 residues in the CDR3. Germline CDR1 and CDR2: SGDLS and YYNGEE. Here the CDR3 reads CASSVGSTSAYEQYF. The CDR3 region has the DNA TGTGCCAGCAGCGTAGGTAGTACATCGGCCTACGAGCAGTACTTC.

This sequence joins TRBV7-2 and TRBJ2-7, with 12 bases matching TRBD2. Per the germline V gene, CDR1 is SGHTA and CDR2 is FQGNSA. J was trimmed by 1 base and V by 6 bases; bases with no gene match: 4. The CDR3 runs to 15 residues. The CDR3 region is CASRRTSGTSYEQYF. For the CDR3, the DNA is TGTGCCAGCAGGCGGACTAGCGGGACTTCCTACGAGCAGTACTTC.

The rearrangement joins TRBV10-2 to TRBJ2-1, with D perhaps assigned TRBD1 or TRBD2 (5 bases each). In germline, CDR1 is WSHSY, CDR2 SAAADI. This CDR3 comprises 14 residues. The V end was cut by 7 bases, the J end by 6 bases, with 16 bases between. CDR3 sequence reads: CASIPGLAVNEQFF. CDR3 DNA sequence: TGCGCCAGCATTCCAGGGCTAGCTGTCAATGAGCAGTTCTTC.

The rearrangement links TRBV5-1 to TRBJ2-3; D unclear. From germline, CDR1 is SGHRS and CDR2 YFSETQ. This CDR3 spans 13 amino acids. With 0 bases removed from V and 6 bases from J, the gap between germline ends came to 8 bases. The CDR3 reads CASSLEEMDTQYF. In DNA form, the CDR3 reads TGCGCCAGCAGCTTGGAGGAAATGGATACGCAGTATTTT.

The V call is TRBV3-1, the J call TRBJ2-5; TRBD2 matches at 7 bases. Germline trimming cut 2 bases from V and 4 bases from J; bases unmatched to any gene: 7. CDR1 LGHDT and CDR2 YNNKEL come from the germline V gene (reference sequence). The CDR3 runs to 15 residues. This chain's CDR3 is CASSQFASGGETQYF. CDR3 DNA sequence: TGTGCCAGCAGCCAATTTGCTAGCGGCGGAGAGACCCAGTACTTC.

This clonotype appeared a few times. For the CDR3, the DNA is TGTGCCAGTCAAGGCCGTCGGACAGGGGGGACCTACGAGCAGTACTTC. It is translated as CASQGRRTGGTYEQYF. J is TRBJ2-7 and V is TRBV6-2 or TRBV6-3; 10 bases are shared with TRBD1. This CDR3 spans 16 amino acids. Germline-derived CDR1 and CDR2 are MNHEY and SVGEGT. J was trimmed by 2 bases and V by 9 bases; bases with no gene match: 13.

Only a few counts were recorded for this clonotype. V gene TRBV7-2 combines with J gene TRBJ1-1; tentative D call: TRBD1 (6 bases). The V end was cut by 5 bases, the J end by 5 bases, with 15 bases between. CDR3 length equals 14 residues. Germline CDR1 and CDR2: SGHTA and FQGNSA. CDR3 residues: CASSMRGRETEAFF. CDR3 DNA: TGTGCCAGCAGCATGAGGGGGAGGGAGACTGAAGCTTTCTTT.

This chain uses TRBV20-1 with TRBJ2-7, with a possible D match to TRBD2 (5 bases). The germline CDR1 and CDR2 sequences are DFQATT and SNEGSKA (reference sequence). This CDR3 contains 11 residues. The V end lost 8 bases, the J end lost 6 bases, and 14 bases lay between the germline ends. In DNA form, the CDR3 reads TGCAGTACAGCTGTAGCGCGCGAGCAGTACTTC. It codes for CSTAVAREQYF.

Only a few counts were recorded for this clonotype. V usage is TRBV6-5 and J usage is TRBJ1-5; 7 bases fit TRBD1. Losses at the gene ends were 6 bases for V and 9 bases for J; bases not matched to a gene: 17. The length of the CDR3 is 16 residues. The germline V gene has CDR1 MNHEY and CDR2 SVGAGI. The chain's CDR3 is CASRPSYQGGSGPQHF. The CDR3, as DNA: TGTGCCAGCAGACCCTCCTACCAGGGGGGCTCCGGGCCCCAGCATTTT.

Comment on this clonotype: The conserved closing phenylalanine or tryptophan is absent in this CDR3, likely reflecting a read error. This sequence joins TRBV29-1 and TRBJ1-2, with D tentatively TRBD1 (6 bases). CDR3 length equals 15 residues. V lost 2 bases and J lost 6, with 19 bases in between. Germline V gene sequence: CDR1 SQVTM, CDR2 ANQGSEA. The CDR3 protein is CSVELSGEERDGYTL. CDR3 sequence (DNA): TGCAGCGTTGAACTGTCAGGGGAGGAAAGGGATGGCTACACCTTG.

This clonotype came up many times. A much larger clone is a single base away; this may be a read error. This chain connects TRBV3-1 to TRBJ2-5; D not certain. CDR3 length equals 11 residues. Germline lookup yields CDR1 LGHDT and CDR2 YNNKEL (reference sequence). CDR3 coding DNA: TGTACCAGCAGCACGCGAGAGACCCAGTACTTC. It is translated as CTSSTRETQYF.

This clonotype was detected ten times or more. The chain combines TRBV28 with TRBJ2-7; D is unclear. Trimming removed 5 bases at V and 4 bases at J, with 9 bases between. Per the germline V gene, CDR1 is MDHEN and CDR2 is SYDVKM. This CDR3 is 12 amino acids long. CDR3 region: CASSHLRYEQYF. CDR3 DNA: TGTGCCAGCAGTCATCTGCGGTACGAGCAGTACTTC.

The chain couples TRBV13 to TRBJ2-5, with D maybe TRBD1 (6 bases). Germline loops: CDR1 PRHDT, CDR2 FYEKMQ (reference sequence). With 3 bases removed from V and 1 base from J, the gap between germline ends came to 15 bases. The CDR3 runs to 16 residues. CDR3 sequence: CASSLDGTSGQETQYF. In DNA form, the CDR3 reads TGTGCCAGCAGCTTGGACGGGACATCGGGCCAAGAGACCCAGTACTTC.

The chain has TRBV9 and TRBJ2-5; the D is unclear. V was pared by 0 bases and J by 5 bases, with 8 bases between. CDR1 and CDR2 from the germline V gene are SGDLS and YYNGEE. There are 13 residues in the CDR3. The CDR3 is CASSVVLGETQYF. CDR3 in DNA: TGTGCCAGCAGCGTAGTCTTGGGGGAGACCCAGTACTTC.

This clonotype came up a few times. The V call is TRBV7-9, the J call TRBJ1-1; D gene ambiguous. The germline V gene encodes CDR1 SEHNR and CDR2 FQNEAQ (reference sequence). Trimming stripped 1 base from V and 0 bases from J, with 18 bases between. The CDR3 has 18 amino acids. CDR3 in DNA: TGTGCCAGCAGCTTAGATTTTGGGTTTGTCGGGGTGAACACTGAAGCTTTCTTT. It translates to CASSLDFGFVGVNTEAFF.

Details on this clonotype: This sequence may be a read error, since a much larger clone differs from it by one base. The chain employs TRBV6-5 and TRBJ2-7; 10 bases map to TRBD2. The V gene end was trimmed by 10 bases and the J gene end by 1 base; junction bases not matched to a gene: 4. Germline V gene data show CDR1 as MNHEY and CDR2 as SVGAGI. The CDR3 extends over 13 amino acids. For the CDR3, the DNA is TGTGCCAAACTAGCGGGGCCATCCTACGAGCAGTACTTC. Its protein product is CAKLAGPSYEQYF.